Below, 16 T cell receptor beta chains from the same sample are listed, as sequenced in a study of OX40 agonist ivuxolimab in advanced cancers. The repertoire was sequenced with immunoSEQ multiplex PCR; TCRdb's copy has only in-frame clones and lacks some. Of more than 45,000 clones listed, roughly 80% are singletons. The starting material was CD4+ or CD8+ T cells sorted from blood, obtained in a trial of the OX40 agonist ivuxolimab. These receptors were taken from an adult with an advanced solid tumor such as melanoma, head and neck, liver or kidney cancer.

The chain couples TRBV11-2 to TRBJ1-1, with D perhaps TRBD1 (5 bases). The CDR3 is 12 amino acids. Germline-derived CDR1 and CDR2 are SGHAT and FQNNGV. V was cut by 3 bases and J by 11 bases, with 13 bases left in between. The DNA for the CDR3 is TGTGCCAGCAGCTTGCCAATGGGGGGGGCTTTCTTT. This sequence encodes CASSLPMGGAFF.

The V and J genes are TRBV5-4 and TRBJ2-1; 11 nucleotides match TRBD2. There are 16 residues in the CDR3. With 5 bases clipped from V and 4 bases from J, the junction kept 8 bases outside the gene matches. The germline CDR1 and CDR2 sequences are SGHNT and YYREEE (reference sequence). CDR3 protein: CASSSGTSGVYNEQFF. Written as DNA, the CDR3 is TGTGCCAGCAGTTCCGGGACTAGCGGAGTATACAATGAGCAGTTCTTC.

The chain joins TRBV5-1 to TRBJ1-3; no clear D. Per the germline V gene, CDR1 is SGHRS and CDR2 is YFSETQ. The CDR3 loop spans 17 amino acids. The V gene lost 0 bases and the J gene lost 3 bases, with 16 bases spanning the gap. The CDR3 region is CASSLGPTETFGNTIYF. Written as DNA, the CDR3 is TGCGCCAGCAGCTTGGGTCCCACGGAAACGTTTGGAAACACCATATATTTT.

The V gene is TRBV28, the J gene TRBJ1-2; 7 bases fit TRBD1. CDR3 size: 16 residues. The germline CDR1 and CDR2 sequences are MDHEN and SYDVKM. Trimming removed 3 bases from V and 1 base from J; junction bases left unmatched: 8. CDR3 DNA: TGTGCCAGCAGTTTGGGGGGAGGGGGCATTAACTATGGCTACACCTTC. Translated: CASSLGGGGINYGYTF.

This clone was observed a few times. This sequence joins TRBV2 and TRBJ1-2, with D perhaps TRBD1 (6 bases). CDR1 and CDR2 from the germline V gene are SNHLY and FYNNEI. The CDR3 consists of 13 residues. The V end was cut by 3 bases, the J end by 3 bases, with 8 bases between. CDR3 in DNA: TGTGCCAGCAGTGAGGGGGCTTACTATGGCTACACCTTC. Translated: CASSEGAYYGYTF.

The J gene is TRBJ2-5, the V gene TRBV11-3; maybe TRBD2 (7 bases). Germline CDR1 is SGHNT and CDR2 is YENEEA. CDR3 length: 12 residues. Trimming stripped 6 bases from V and 5 bases from J, with 10 bases between. The DNA for the CDR3 is TGTGCCAGCAGTGGGGGGGCGGAGACCCAGTACTTC. It is translated as CASSGGAETQYF.

The chain combines TRBV11-2 with TRBJ1-1; tentative D call: TRBD1 (5 bases). CDR1 is SGHAT and CDR2 is FQNNGV in the germline V gene. Trimming pared 5 bases from V and 2 bases from J, leaving 12 bases between. This CDR3 comprises 14 residues. DNA for the CDR3: TGTGCCAGCAGCAATCTCGGGGACAACACTGAAGCTTTCTTT. It codes for CASSNLGDNTEAFF.

This clone was picked up a small number of times. This sequence joins TRBV18 and TRBJ1-2; D is unclear. Trimming shortened V by 8 bases and J by 2 bases, and 12 bases separated the two germline ends. The length of the CDR3 is 13 residues. Germline V gene data show CDR1 as KGHSH and CDR2 as LQKENI. CDR3: CASALGSNYGYTF. In DNA, the CDR3 is TGTGCCAGCGCTTTGGGCAGCAACTATGGCTACACCTTC.

This clone came up a few times. V and J are TRBV28 and TRBJ1-2; weak D call: TRBD1 (5 bases). This CDR3 spans 12 amino acids. Germline CDR1 and CDR2: MDHEN and SYDVKM. The ends were cut back, 10 bases at V and 8 bases at J, with 17 bases in the middle. The CDR3 protein is CATISGQQGYTF. The CDR3 coding sequence is TGTGCCACCATATCTGGACAACAGGGCTACACCTTC.

The chain employs TRBV6-6 and TRBJ2-3; the D call may be TRBD1 or TRBD2 (6 bases each). The CDR3 totals 16 residues. Germline CDR1 reads MNHNY; CDR2 reads SVGAGI (reference sequence). V dropped 4 bases and J dropped 2 bases, with 16 bases sitting between them. This CDR3 is CASSFGGSAPTDTQYF. The CDR3 nucleotides read TGTGCCAGCAGTTTCGGGGGCAGTGCACCCACAGATACGCAGTATTTT.

This rearrangement joins TRBV7-9 to TRBJ2-3; D is undetermined. Germline lookup yields CDR1 SEHNR and CDR2 FQNEAQ (reference sequence). The CDR3 runs 14 residues. The V end was cut by 5 bases, the J end by 6 bases, with 15 bases between. In DNA, the CDR3 is TGTGCCAGCAGCGCCGGGCAGGACCCGGATACGCAGTATTTT. Translated: CASSAGQDPDTQYF.

This clone was counted only a few times. The chain employs TRBV4-2 and TRBJ1-5, with D uncertain. Germline-derived CDR1 and CDR2 are LGHNA and YNFKEQ. CDR3 length: 16 residues. Trimming cost V 0 bases and J 9 bases, with 18 bases left between them. The CDR3 protein is CASSQDDYRPALPQHF. CDR3 DNA sequence: TGTGCCAGCAGCCAAGATGATTACCGGCCTGCCCTGCCCCAGCATTTT.

The rearrangement joins TRBV21-1 to TRBJ1-2. TRBV21-1 corresponds to a pseudogene. The CDR3 extends over 15 amino acids. The DNA for the CDR3 is TGTGCCAGCAGCAAAGTTCCGGGGATGGCGCGCGGCTACACCTTC. Translation gives CASSKVPGMARGYTF.

The J gene is TRBJ2-7, the V gene TRBV12-5; D could derive from TRBD1 or TRBD2 (5 bases each). V lost 6 bases and J 3 bases, leaving 18 bases between the germline ends. The length of the CDR3 is 15 residues. CDR1 and CDR2 (germline): LGHNT, FRNRAP. The CDR3 coding sequence is TGTGCTAGTGGACCTGGGACGGGTGGGGACTACGAGCAGTACTTC. Its translation: CASGPGTGGDYEQYF. Filled out from reference TRBV12-5 and TRBJ2-7, the complete variable domain reads DARVTQTPRHKVTEMGQEVTMRCQPILGHNTVFWYRQTMMQGLELLAYFRNRAPLDDSGMPKDRFSAEMPDATLATLKIQPSEPRDSAVYFCASGPGTGGDYEQYFGPGTRLTVT.

This clone was counted a few times. J is TRBJ2-7 and V is TRBV29-1; 9 bases align to TRBD1. V shed 7 bases, J shed 6 bases, and the junction held 10 bases outside the gene matches. This CDR3 is 13 amino acids long. Germline V gene lookup returns CDR1 SQVTM and CDR2 ANQGSEA. CDR3 residues: CSGTGTGSSEQYF. DNA of the CDR3: TGCAGCGGCACCGGGACAGGGAGTTCCGAGCAGTACTTC.

The genes are TRBV4-2 and TRBJ1-4; 7 bases agree with TRBD1. CDR3 length: 14 amino acids. Trimming at V came to 4 bases and at J to 5 bases, leaving 4 bases not matched to a gene. In germline, CDR1 is LGHNA, CDR2 YNFKEQ. This CDR3 is CASSPGQRNEKLFF. The CDR3, as DNA: TGTGCCAGCAGCCCGGGACAGAGGAATGAAAAACTGTTTTTT.